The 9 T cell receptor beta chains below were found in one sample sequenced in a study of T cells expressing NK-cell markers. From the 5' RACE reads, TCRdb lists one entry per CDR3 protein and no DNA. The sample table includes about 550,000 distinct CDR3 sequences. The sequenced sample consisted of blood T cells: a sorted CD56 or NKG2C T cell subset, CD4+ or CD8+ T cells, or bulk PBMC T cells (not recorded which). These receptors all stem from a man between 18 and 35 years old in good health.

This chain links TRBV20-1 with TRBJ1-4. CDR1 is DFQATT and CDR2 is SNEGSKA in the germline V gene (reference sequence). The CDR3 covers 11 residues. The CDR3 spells CAGLGNEKLFF.

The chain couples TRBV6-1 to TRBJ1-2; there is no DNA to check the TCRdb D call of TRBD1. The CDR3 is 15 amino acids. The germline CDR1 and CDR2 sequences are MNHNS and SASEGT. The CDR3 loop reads CASSLRGQGSYGYTF.

CDR3 in amino acids: CASSQNRGQNTEAFF. The rearrangement joins TRBV14 to TRBJ1-1; TCRdb's D call, TRBD1, is unchecked because there is no DNA. Germline CDR1 reads SGHDN; CDR2 reads FVKESK. The CDR3 has 15 amino acids. Using reference TRBV14 and TRBJ1-1 for the parts outside the CDR3, the full variable domain is EAGVTQFPSHSVIEKGQTVTLRCDPISGHDNLYWYRRVMGKEIKFLLHFVKESKQDESGMPNNRFLAERTGGTYSTLKVQPAELEDSGVYFCASSQNRGQNTEAFFGQGTRLTVV.

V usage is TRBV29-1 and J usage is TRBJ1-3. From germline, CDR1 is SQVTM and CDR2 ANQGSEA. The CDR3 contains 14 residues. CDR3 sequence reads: CSVTVGFTGNTIYF.

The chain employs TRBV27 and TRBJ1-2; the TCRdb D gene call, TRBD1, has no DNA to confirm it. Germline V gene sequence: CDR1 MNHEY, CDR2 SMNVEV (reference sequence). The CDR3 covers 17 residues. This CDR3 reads CASRNSLGTALNYGYTF.

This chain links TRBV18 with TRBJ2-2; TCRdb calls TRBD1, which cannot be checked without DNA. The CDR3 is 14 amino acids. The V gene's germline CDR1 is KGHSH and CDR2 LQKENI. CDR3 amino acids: CASSPIRDGGELFF.

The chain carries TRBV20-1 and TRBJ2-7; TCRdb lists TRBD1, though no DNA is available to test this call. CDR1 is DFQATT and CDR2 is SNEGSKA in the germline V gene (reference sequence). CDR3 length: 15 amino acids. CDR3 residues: CSARGHQGDAYEQYF.

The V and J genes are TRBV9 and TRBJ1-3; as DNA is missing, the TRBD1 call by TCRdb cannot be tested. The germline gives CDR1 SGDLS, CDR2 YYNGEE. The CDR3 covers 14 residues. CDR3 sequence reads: CASSPRGAGNTIYF.

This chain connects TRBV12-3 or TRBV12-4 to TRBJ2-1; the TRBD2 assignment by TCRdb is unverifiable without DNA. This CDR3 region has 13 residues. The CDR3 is CASSVGATMAQFF.